This T cell receptor (beta chain) appears in the sequencing data of a study of T cell responses to AZD1222 COVID-19 vaccine. Study observations and caveats: Among spike-specific TCRs, nearly half reportedly target unmutated variant regions. The donor cohort was predominantly white British with a female majority, and clonal diversity may have been underestimated. Baseline seropositives among AZD1222 recipients totaled only six.

Here immunoSEQ multiplex PCR was the method, and the copy in TCRdb shows in-frame clones only, minus some. This sample has 95,000 to 150,000 clones, with roughly 90% found just once. A word on this clone: Its antigen remains unidentified.

The V segment lost 5 bases and the J segment 1 base; nucleotides outside the gene matches: 15. The CDR3 contains 18 residues. The germline V gene has CDR1 MDHEN and CDR2 SYDVKM. The specimen comprised peripheral blood, sampled on day 0 of AZD1222 vaccination. This receptor was obtained from an adult in good health. The chain uses TRBV28 and TRBJ2-7, with 9 bases fitting TRBD1. In DNA, the CDR3 is TGTGCCAGCAGTCCACACACACCGGGACAGGGACCTTCCTACGAGCAGTACTTC. Its translation: CASSPHTPGQGPSYEQYF.